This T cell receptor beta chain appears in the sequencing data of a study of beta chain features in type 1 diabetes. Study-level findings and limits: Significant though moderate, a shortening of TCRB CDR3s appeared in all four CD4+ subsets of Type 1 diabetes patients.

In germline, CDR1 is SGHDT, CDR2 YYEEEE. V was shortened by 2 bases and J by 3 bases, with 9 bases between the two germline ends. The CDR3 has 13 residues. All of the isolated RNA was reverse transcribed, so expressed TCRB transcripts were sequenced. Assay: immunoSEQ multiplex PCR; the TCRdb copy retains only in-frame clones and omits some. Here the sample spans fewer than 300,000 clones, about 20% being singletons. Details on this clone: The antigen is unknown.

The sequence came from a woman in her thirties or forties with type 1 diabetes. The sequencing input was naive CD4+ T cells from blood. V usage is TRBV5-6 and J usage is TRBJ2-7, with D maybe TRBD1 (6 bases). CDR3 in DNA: TGTGCCAGCAGCTTCTACAGGGTCTACGAGCAGTACTTC. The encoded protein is CASSFYRVYEQYF. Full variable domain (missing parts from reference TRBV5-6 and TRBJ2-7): DAGVTQSPTHLIKTRGQQVTLRCSPKSGHDTVSWYQQALGQGPQFIFQYYEEEERQRGNFPDRFSGHQFPNYSSELNVNALLLGDSALYLCASSFYRVYEQYFGPGTRLTVT.